The source of this T cell receptor beta chain is a study of glioma-infiltrating T cells. Overall study findings and caveats: Above-expected tissue-blood divergence occurred in all gliomas, most in low-grade ones. Very few CDR3 sequences were shared between tissue and blood.

Germline V lookup: CDR1 LNHDA, CDR2 SQIVND (reference sequence). The CDR3 runs to 12 residues. Trimming shortened V by 7 bases and J by 6 bases, and 12 bases separated the two germline ends. In the case of this clonotype: What it binds is unknown.

Amplification of TCR alpha and beta CDR3 regions from RNA used iRepertoire nested multiplex PCR. Input was 100-400 ng of tissue mRNA or PBMC total RNA. TCRdb reprocessed the multiplex PCR reads via MiXCR and lists one record per CDR3 protein. In the table there are under 150,000 distinct CDR3 sequences, 24% of which are singletons. The V and J genes are TRBV19 and TRBJ1-2, with D perhaps TRBD1 (6 bases). Sequenced sample: glioma tissue, nonneoplastic brain tissue, or PBMCs (not recorded which). The sequence derives from a human donor with low-grade glioma or glioblastoma, undergoing nonglioma brain surgery, or in good health (not recorded which). In DNA, the CDR3 is TGTGCCAGTAATTGGGGGCGCGATGGCTACACCTTC. Translation: CASNWGRDGYTF.